Below are 4 T cell receptor beta chains sequenced from a single sample in a study of Ad26.COV2.S vaccination and SARS-CoV-2 variants. Treatment given: some 19 received Ad26.COV2.S at low or high dose, single or two shots; 5 received placebo; per-sample allocation not given. Day 63 after the first vaccine or placebo injection was the time point for sampling. TCRdb keeps only in-frame clones here, not all; method: immunoSEQ multiplex PCR. Of hundreds of thousands of clones detected, around nine tenths appear once; the ten largest clones hold around 10%. The material sequenced was peripheral blood, taken in a trial of Ad26.COV2.S vaccine versus placebo. The receptors stem from a person between 18 and 60 years old who received the Ad26.COV2.S COVID-19 vaccine or a placebo.

The chain recombines TRBV7-6 with TRBJ2-1; TRBD2 aligns across 7 bases. V shed 0 bases and J 9 bases; nucleotides not matched to a gene: 8. CDR3 length: 15 amino acids. Germline assignment: CDR1 SGHVS and CDR2 FNYEAQ. The CDR3 sequence: CASSLAGGSKSEQFF. In nucleotides, the CDR3 is TGTGCCAGCAGCTTAGCGGGCGGGAGTAAAAGTGAGCAGTTCTTC.

The chain uses TRBV6-1 and TRBJ1-6, with D unclear. Germline loops: CDR1 MNHNS, CDR2 SASEGT. The CDR3 length is 13 residues. V was shortened by 1 base and J by 5 bases, with 3 bases between the two germline ends. The CDR3 coding sequence is TGTGCCAGCAGTGAAGTTGATAATTCACCCCTCCACTTT. It codes for CASSEVDNSPLHF.

The rearrangement links TRBV18 to TRBJ2-4, with 7 bases matching TRBD2. V shed 4 bases, J shed 4 bases, and the junction held 10 bases outside the gene matches. CDR1 and CDR2 from the germline V gene are KGHSH and LQKENI. This CDR3 comprises 16 residues. The CDR3 bases are TGTGCCAGCTCACTAAGCCTACGGGGAGGGAAAAACATTCAGTACTTC. It translates to CASSLSLRGGKNIQYF.

The rearrangement joins TRBV5-6 to TRBJ1-5; 12 nucleotides agree with TRBD1. This CDR3 comprises 16 residues. Trimming cost V 4 bases and J 5 bases; bases outside gene matches: 7. CDR1 is SGHDT and CDR2 is YYEEEE in the germline V gene. The CDR3: CASSRGGTGGYQPQHF. DNA of the CDR3: TGTGCCAGCAGCAGAGGGGGGACAGGGGGCTATCAGCCCCAGCATTTT.